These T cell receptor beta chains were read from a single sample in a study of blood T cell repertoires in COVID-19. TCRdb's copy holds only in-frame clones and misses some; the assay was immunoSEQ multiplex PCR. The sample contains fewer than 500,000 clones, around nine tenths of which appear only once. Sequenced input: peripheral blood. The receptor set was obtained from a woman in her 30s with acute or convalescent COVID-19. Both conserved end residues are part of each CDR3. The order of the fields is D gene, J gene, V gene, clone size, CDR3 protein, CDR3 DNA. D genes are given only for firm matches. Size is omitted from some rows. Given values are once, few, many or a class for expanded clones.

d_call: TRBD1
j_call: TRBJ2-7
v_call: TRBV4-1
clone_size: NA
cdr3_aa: CASSQDVGQGWEQYF
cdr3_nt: TGCGCCAGCAGCCAAGATGTGGGACAGGGTTGGGAGCAGTACTTC

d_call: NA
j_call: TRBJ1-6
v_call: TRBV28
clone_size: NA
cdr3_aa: CASSRPRQDNSPLHF
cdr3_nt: TGTGCCAGCAGTCGTCCCCGACAGGATAATTCACCCCTCCACTTT

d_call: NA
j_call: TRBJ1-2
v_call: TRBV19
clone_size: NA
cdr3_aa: CASIGGARGTDGYTF
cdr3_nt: TGTGCCAGTATTGGAGGGGCAAGGGGAACGGATGGCTACACCTTC

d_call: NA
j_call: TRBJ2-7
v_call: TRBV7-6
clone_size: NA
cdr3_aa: CASSPKEAPYEQYF
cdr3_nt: TGTGCCAGCAGCCCCAAGGAGGCACCCTACGAGCAGTACTTC

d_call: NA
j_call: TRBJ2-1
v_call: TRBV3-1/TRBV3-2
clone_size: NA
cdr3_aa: CASSSLGETYNEQFF
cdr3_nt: TGTGCCAGCAGCTCCCTAGGGGAAACCTACAATGAGCAGTTCTTC

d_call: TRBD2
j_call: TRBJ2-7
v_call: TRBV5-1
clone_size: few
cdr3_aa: CASSLGSSGAYFEQYF
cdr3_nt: TGCGCCAGCAGCTTGGGGTCTAGCGGGGCGTATTTCGAGCAGTACTTC

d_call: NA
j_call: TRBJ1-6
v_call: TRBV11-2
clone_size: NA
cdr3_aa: CASSSTGSSYNSPLHF
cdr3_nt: TGTGCCAGCAGCTCAACAGGCAGCTCCTATAATTCACCCCTCCACTTT

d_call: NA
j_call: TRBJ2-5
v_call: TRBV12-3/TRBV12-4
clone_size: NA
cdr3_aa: CASGLGETQYF
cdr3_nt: TGTGCCAGCGGACTTGGGGAGACCCAGTACTTC

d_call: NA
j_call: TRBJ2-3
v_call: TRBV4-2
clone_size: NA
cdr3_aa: CASSQDREDTQYF
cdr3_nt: TGTGCCAGCAGCCAAGACCGGGAGGATACGCAGTATTTT

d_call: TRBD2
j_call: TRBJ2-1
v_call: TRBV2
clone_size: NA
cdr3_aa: CASGGGNYNEQFF
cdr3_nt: TGTGCCAGTGGCGGGGGTAATTACAATGAGCAGTTCTTC

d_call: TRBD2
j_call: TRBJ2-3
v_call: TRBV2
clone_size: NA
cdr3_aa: CASSEALAGGTDTQYF
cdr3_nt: TGTGCCAGCAGTGAAGCGCTAGCGGGGGGAACAGATACGCAGTATTTT

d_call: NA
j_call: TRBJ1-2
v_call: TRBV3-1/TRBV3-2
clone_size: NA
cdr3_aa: CASSAPGHLGGYTF
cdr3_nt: TGTGCCAGCAGCGCCCCGGGACACCTGGGGGGCTACACCTTC

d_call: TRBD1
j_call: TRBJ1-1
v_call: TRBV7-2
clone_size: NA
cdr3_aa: CASARTGTVNTEAFF
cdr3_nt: TGTGCCAGCGCCCGTACCGGGACAGTGAACACTGAAGCTTTCTTT

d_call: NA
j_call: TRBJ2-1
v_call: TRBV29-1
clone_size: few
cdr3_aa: CSVEGAVSSYNEQFF
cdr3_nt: TGCAGCGTTGAAGGGGCAGTCAGCTCCTACAATGAGCAGTTCTTC

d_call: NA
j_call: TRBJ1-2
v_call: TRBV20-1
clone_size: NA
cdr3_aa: CSAKQGTGYTF
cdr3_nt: TGCAGCGCAAAACAGGGTACCGGCTACACCTTC

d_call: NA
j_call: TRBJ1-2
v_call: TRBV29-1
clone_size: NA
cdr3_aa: CSVEDGANYGYTF
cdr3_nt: TGCAGCGTTGAAGATGGAGCTAACTATGGCTACACCTTC

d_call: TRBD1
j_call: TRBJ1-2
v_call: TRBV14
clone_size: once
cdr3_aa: CASSQGTGTVRGYTF
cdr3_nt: TGTGCCAGCAGCCAAGGGACGGGGACAGTACGTGGCTACACCTTC

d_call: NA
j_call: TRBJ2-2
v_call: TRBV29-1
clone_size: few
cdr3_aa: CSGNGLTGELFF
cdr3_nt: TGCAGCGGGAATGGGCTCACCGGGGAGCTGTTTTTT

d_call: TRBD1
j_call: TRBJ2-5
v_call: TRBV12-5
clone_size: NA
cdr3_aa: CASGLGQGWETQYF
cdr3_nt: TGTGCTAGTGGTTTAGGACAGGGCTGGGAGACCCAGTACTTC

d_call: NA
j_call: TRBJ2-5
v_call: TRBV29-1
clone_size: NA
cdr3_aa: CSVSGVPPLETQYF
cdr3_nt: TGCAGCGTTTCCGGGGTTCCTCCCTTAGAGACCCAGTACTTC

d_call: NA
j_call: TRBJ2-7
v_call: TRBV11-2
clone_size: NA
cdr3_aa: CASSLDPGLPYEQYF
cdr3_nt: TGTGCCAGCAGCTTAGACCCGGGACTCCCCTACGAGCAGTACTTC

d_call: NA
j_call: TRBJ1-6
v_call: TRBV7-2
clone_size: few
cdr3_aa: CASSLSGGALNSPLHF
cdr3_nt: TGTGCCAGCAGCCTCAGTGGGGGGGCCCTTAATTCACCCCTCCACTTT

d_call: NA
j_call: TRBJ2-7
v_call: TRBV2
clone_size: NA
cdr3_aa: CASSEPQAHSYEQYF
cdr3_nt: TGTGCCAGCAGTGAACCACAGGCCCACTCCTACGAGCAGTACTTC

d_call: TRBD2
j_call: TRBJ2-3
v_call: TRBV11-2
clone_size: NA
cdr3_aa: CASSLDRLAGYSTDTQYF
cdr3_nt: TGTGCCAGCAGCTTAGATCGGCTAGCGGGGTATAGCACAGATACGCAGTATTTT

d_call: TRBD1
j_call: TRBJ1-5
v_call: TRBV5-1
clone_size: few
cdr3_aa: CASSSGTGSNQPQHF
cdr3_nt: TGCGCCAGCTCCTCCGGGACAGGGAGCAATCAGCCCCAGCATTTT

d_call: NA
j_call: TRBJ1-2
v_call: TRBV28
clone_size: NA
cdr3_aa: CASSLVVGGGDGYTF
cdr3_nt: TGTGCCAGCAGTTTGGTCGTAGGGGGGGGCGATGGCTACACCTTC

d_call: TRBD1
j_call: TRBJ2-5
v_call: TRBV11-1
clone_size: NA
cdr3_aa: CASSFQQGETQYF
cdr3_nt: TGTGCCAGCAGCTTTCAACAGGGGGAGACCCAGTACTTC

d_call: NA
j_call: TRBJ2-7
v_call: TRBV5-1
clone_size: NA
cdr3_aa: CASSLDKTYEQYF
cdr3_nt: TGCGCCAGCAGTTTAGACAAGACCTACGAGCAGTACTTC

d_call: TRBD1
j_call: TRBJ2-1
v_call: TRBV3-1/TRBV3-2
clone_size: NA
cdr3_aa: CASRNRDSEQFF
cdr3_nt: TGTGCCAGTAGAAATCGGGACAGTGAGCAGTTCTTC

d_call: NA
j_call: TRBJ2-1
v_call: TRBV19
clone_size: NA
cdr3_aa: CASSILGGEQFF
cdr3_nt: TGTGCCAGTAGTATCTTGGGGGGTGAGCAGTTCTTC

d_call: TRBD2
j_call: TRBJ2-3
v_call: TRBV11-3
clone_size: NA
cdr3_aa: CASSSQRGGRGDTQYF
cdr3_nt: TGTGCCAGCAGCTCACAGCGGGGGGGCCGCGGAGATACGCAGTATTTT

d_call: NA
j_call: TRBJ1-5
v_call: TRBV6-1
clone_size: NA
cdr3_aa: CASRPGVVNQPQHF
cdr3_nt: TGTGCCAGCAGGCCGGGGGTCGTCAATCAGCCCCAGCATTTT

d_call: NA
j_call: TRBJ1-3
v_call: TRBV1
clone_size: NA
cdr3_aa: CTSSQDSHAESESGNTIYF
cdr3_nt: TGCACCAGCAGCCAAGATTCCCACGCTGAATCGGAGTCTGGAAACACCATATATTTT

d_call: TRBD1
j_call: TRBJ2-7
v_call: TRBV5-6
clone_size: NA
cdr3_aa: CASSLYGTGGREQYF
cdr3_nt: TGTGCCAGCAGCTTGTATGGGACAGGGGGCCGGGAGCAGTACTTC

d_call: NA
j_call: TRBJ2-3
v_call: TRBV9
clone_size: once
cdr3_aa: CASSVYGADTQYF
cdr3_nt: TGTGCCAGCAGCGTATATGGAGCCGATACGCAGTATTTT

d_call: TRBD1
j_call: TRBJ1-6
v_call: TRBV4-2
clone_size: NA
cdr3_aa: CASSPQGGRGNSPLHF
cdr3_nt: TGTGCCAGCAGCCCCCAGGGGGGACGGGGGAATTCACCCCTCCACTTT

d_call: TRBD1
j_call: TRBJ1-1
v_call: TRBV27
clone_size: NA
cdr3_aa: CASRGQGDTEAFF
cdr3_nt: TGTGCCAGCAGGGGACAGGGGGACACTGAAGCTTTCTTT

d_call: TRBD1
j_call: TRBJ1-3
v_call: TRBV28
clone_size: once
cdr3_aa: CASSPRTGGFWDTIYF
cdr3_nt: TGTGCCAGCAGTCCCCGTACAGGGGGATTTTGGGACACCATATATTTT

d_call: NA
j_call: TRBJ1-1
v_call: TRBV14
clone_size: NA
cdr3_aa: CASSQDLGQTNTEAFF
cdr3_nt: TGTGCCAGCAGCCAAGATCTTGGACAGACGAACACTGAAGCTTTCTTT

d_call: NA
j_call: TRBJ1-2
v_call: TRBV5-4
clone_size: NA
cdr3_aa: CASSLSSVGGYTF
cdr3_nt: TGTGCCAGCAGCTTGTCCTCCGTCGGTGGCTACACCTTC

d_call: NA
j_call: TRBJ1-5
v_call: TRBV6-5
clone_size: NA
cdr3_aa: CASVRGRDQPQHF
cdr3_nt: TGTGCCAGCGTGAGAGGGCGAGATCAGCCCCAGCATTTT

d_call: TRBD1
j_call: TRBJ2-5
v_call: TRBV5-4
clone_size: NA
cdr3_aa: CASTHGAGQGAETQYF
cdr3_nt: TGTGCCAGCACCCATGGTGCGGGACAGGGGGCTGAGACCCAGTACTTC

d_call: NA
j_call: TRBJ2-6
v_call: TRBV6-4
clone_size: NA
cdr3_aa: CASSTPEGFVSGANVLTF
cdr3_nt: TGTGCCAGCAGTACCCCGGAGGGGTTCGTCTCTGGGGCCAACGTCCTGACTTTC

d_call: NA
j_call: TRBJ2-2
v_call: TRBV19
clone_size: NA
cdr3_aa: CASSRIQGGTGELFF
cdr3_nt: TGTGCCAGTAGTCGAATTCAAGGGGGCACCGGGGAGCTGTTTTTT

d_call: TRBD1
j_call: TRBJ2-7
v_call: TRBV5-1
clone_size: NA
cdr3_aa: CASNPSGTDPYEQYF
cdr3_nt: TGCGCCAGCAACCCATCGGGGACAGATCCCTACGAGCAGTACTTC

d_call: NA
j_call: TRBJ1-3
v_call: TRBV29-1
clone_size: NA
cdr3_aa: CSVEVQGGNTIYF
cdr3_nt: TGCAGCGTTGAAGTCCAGGGCGGAAACACCATATATTTT

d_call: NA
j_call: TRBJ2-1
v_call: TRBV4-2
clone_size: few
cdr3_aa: CASSHLNEQFF
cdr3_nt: TGTGCCAGCAGCCACCTAAATGAGCAGTTCTTC

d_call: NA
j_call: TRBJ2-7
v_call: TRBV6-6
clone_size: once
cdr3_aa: CASSYSYRVTYEQYF
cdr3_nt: TGTGCCAGCAGTTACTCTTACAGGGTAACCTACGAGCAGTACTTC

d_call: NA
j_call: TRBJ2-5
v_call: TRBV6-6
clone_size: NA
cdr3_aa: CASSYRGQQETQYF
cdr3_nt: TGTGCCAGCAGTTACCGCGGACAGCAAGAGACCCAGTACTTC

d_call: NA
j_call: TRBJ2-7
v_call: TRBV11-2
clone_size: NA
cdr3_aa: CASSLVRGGEQYF
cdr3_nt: TGTGCCAGCAGCTTAGTTCGGGGAGGCGAGCAGTACTTC

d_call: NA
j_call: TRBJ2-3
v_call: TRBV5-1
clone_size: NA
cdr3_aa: CASSLSGRGSTDTQYF
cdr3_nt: TGCGCCAGCAGCTTATCCGGAAGAGGTAGTACAGATACGCAGTATTTT